The rows below give T cell receptor beta chains drawn from one sample of a study of shared clonotypes between healthy human individuals. Assay used: immunoSEQ multiplex PCR; TCRdb lists only in-frame clones, some missing. The sample shows roughly 1,000,000 clones, 70% to 80% of them seen only once. The material sequenced was memory CD4+ T cells from PBMCs. The receptors originated from a man aged 18 to 29 in good health. Some clones in this sample may be carry-over from other donors' samples. Both conserved end residues are trimmed from each CDR3. Fields, in order: J gene, V gene, CDR3 protein.

>TRBJ2-1|TRBV7-4
ASSSRVGLGVDNEQF
>TRBJ2-1|TRBV11-2
ASSPGTSGRNNEQF
>TRBJ2-1|TRBV7-2
ASSPGQGRNEQF
>TRBJ2-6|TRBV11-3
ASSSPGANVLT
>TRBJ2-7|TRBV2
ASSSGAPYEQY
>TRBJ2-1|TRBV9
ASSVNGEQF
>TRBJ1-1|TRBV5-1
ASSYGTGRGTEAF
>TRBJ1-2|TRBV28
ASSLYGGGYT
>TRBJ2-7|TRBV7-8
ASSLVPYEQY
>TRBJ2-1|TRBV11-2
ASSKTGGYNEQF
>TRBJ1-6|TRBV28
ASSLGGHVNSPLH
>TRBJ2-5|TRBV5-1
ASSRRQGTQETQY
>TRBJ1-2|TRBV29-1
SVEGQIYNGYT
>TRBJ2-6|TRBV9
ASSPSSGANVLT
>TRBJ2-2|TRBV7-8
ASSINLINTGELF
>TRBJ2-6|TRBV6-6
ASTGDVSSGANVLT
>TRBJ1-2|TRBV28
ASSRTDLGKVYT
>TRBJ2-7|TRBV5-1
ASSRGTSGYSYEQY
>TRBJ1-1|TRBV5-1
ASSQDRGNTEAF
>TRBJ2-5|TRBV7-3
ASSSVGGTQY
>-|TRBV30
AWRLSGYEQY
>TRBJ2-7|TRBV14
ASSASGFYEQY
>TRBJ2-1|TRBV25-1
ASSEYGKGARNEQF
>TRBJ2-7|TRBV7-8
ASSLGLRGPYEQY
>TRBJ2-1|TRBV11-3
ASSLGGLVGDEQF
>TRBJ2-2|TRBV19
ASSIFRDGELF
>TRBJ2-7|TRBV5-1
ASSLAGREQY
>TRBJ1-3|TRBV5-6
ASSRRTGSGNTIY
>TRBJ1-1|TRBV5-1
ASSFSLMNTEAF
>TRBJ2-3|TRBV5-1
ASSSGTSGRSDTQY
>TRBJ2-5|TRBV5-6
ASSLRQQETQY
>TRBJ1-1|TRBV25-1
ASSDTSTLNTEAF
>TRBJ1-2|TRBV7-3
ASSSGQGDGYT
>TRBJ2-4|TRBV28
ASSLYATQGARGNIQY
>TRBJ2-7|TRBV30
AWSERIGDEQY
>TRBJ2-2|TRBV18
ASSPRVQQNTGELF
>TRBJ2-7|TRBV2
ASSVGDTTYEQY
>TRBJ2-7|TRBV2
ASSVGPGEAEQY
>TRBJ1-5|TRBV28
ASRTTGDHQPQH
>TRBJ2-3|TRBV19
ASSRPGASGSTDTQY
>TRBJ2-6|TRBV7-3
ASSSGQISGANVLT
>TRBJ1-1|TRBV6-1
ASSESVGTEAF
>TRBJ1-4|TRBV18
ASSLTTGGAGEKLF
>TRBJ2-3|TRBV4-3
ASSPSGQDTQY
>TRBJ1-5|TRBV19
ASSIVHFEGERKH
>TRBJ1-3|TRBV7-9
ANGDGPLKY
>TRBJ2-1|TRBV2
ASSARTGLNEQF
>TRBJ1-2|TRBV7-9
ASSFWDRANYGYT
>TRBJ1-2|TRBV18
ASSLRDGLNYGYT
>TRBJ1-5|TRBV6-6
ASSPWDRAGQPQH